The 9 T cell receptor beta chains given below trace back to one sample, sequenced in a study of T cell changes during pregnancy in multiple sclerosis. Method: immunoSEQ multiplex PCR; TCRdb's copy keeps in-frame clones and lacks some. The data contain roughly 40,000 clones, about nine tenths of them seen just once; the ten biggest clones take up around 0.5%. The input for sequencing was CD4+ T cells from peripheral blood mononuclear cells, taken in the first trimester of pregnancy. Receptor source: a female donor with multiple sclerosis, enrolled in a pregnancy study.

The rearrangement joins TRBV11-1 to TRBJ1-1; possibly TRBD1 for D (6 bases). The germline gives CDR1 SGHAT, CDR2 FQDESV (reference sequence). V gave up 3 bases and J gave up 0 bases, with 11 bases separating them. This CDR3 is built from 15 residues. CDR3 sequence: CASSLSTGMNTEAFF. CDR3 in DNA: TGTGCCAGCAGCTTGTCTACAGGGATGAACACTGAAGCTTTCTTT.

This clone is termed medium-sized. The chain joins TRBV7-8 to TRBJ1-2; possibly TRBD1 for D (5 bases). Germline assignment: CDR1 SGHVS and CDR2 FQNEAQ. CDR3 length: 13 amino acids. The germline V and J ends were trimmed by 2 bases and 8 bases, with 12 bases remaining between them. CDR3 in amino acids: CASSLSGGEGYTF. The DNA of the CDR3 is TGTGCCAGCAGCTTAAGTGGGGGGGAGGGCTACACCTTC.

This clone occurred once. J is TRBJ2-7 and V is TRBV29-1; D possibly corresponds to TRBD2 (5 bases). The germline gives CDR1 SQVTM, CDR2 ANQGSEA. Trimming stripped 6 bases from V and 3 bases from J, with 18 bases between. This CDR3 has 14 residues. In DNA, the CDR3 is TGCAGCGTAGCTACCCCGGGGAGATTCTACGAGCAGTACTTC. Translated, it gives CSVATPGRFYEQYF.

The chain employs TRBV9 and TRBJ1-6; D may be TRBD1 (6 bases). The V gene lost 3 bases and the J gene lost 0 bases, with 13 bases spanning the gap. There are 17 residues in the CDR3. Germline assignment: CDR1 SGDLS and CDR2 YYNGEE. CDR3: CASSARDKSSYNSPLHF. In DNA form, the CDR3 reads TGTGCCAGCAGCGCCCGGGACAAAAGCTCCTATAATTCACCCCTCCACTTT.

The chain links TRBV9 to TRBJ1-1; D not resolved. V was shortened by 1 base and J by 1 base, with 8 bases between the two germline ends. Germline CDR1 SGDLS, CDR2 YYNGEE. The CDR3 loop spans 14 amino acids. Here the CDR3 reads CASSVSPQNTEAFF. The CDR3 DNA reads as TGTGCCAGCAGCGTATCCCCACAGAACACTGAAGCTTTCTTT.

This chain connects TRBV2 to TRBJ2-7; possible D gene TRBD2, 5 bases. This CDR3 has 11 amino acids. The germline gives CDR1 SNHLY, CDR2 FYNNEI. V shed 6 bases and J shed 3 bases, with 6 bases lying between them. CDR3 sequence (DNA): TGTGCCAGCAGCGGGGTCTACGAGCAGTACTTC. Encoded protein: CASSGVYEQYF.

The gene calls are TRBV19 and TRBJ1-2; D is unclear. The germline V gene has CDR1 LNHDA and CDR2 SQIVND (reference sequence). This CDR3 region has 14 residues. The V end lost 7 bases, the J end lost 4 bases, and 16 bases lay between the germline ends. CDR3 amino acids: CASTQAGFPYGYTF. DNA of the CDR3: TGTGCCAGTACCCAAGCAGGATTCCCCTATGGCTACACCTTC.

The rearrangement links TRBV27 to TRBJ1-6; no definite D call. CDR1 and CDR2 (germline): MNHEY, SMNVEV (reference sequence). Trimming removed 4 bases from V and 9 bases from J, with 13 bases in between. The CDR3 is made up of 14 amino acids. The CDR3 sequence: CASSSPGVGSPLHF. CDR3 nucleotide sequence: TGTGCCAGCAGTTCCCCCGGGGTGGGTTCACCCCTCCACTTT.

The rearrangement uses TRBV5-1 and TRBJ2-7; 7 bases line up with TRBD2. The CDR3 consists of 13 residues. Germline-derived CDR1 and CDR2 are SGHRS and YFSETQ. Losses at the gene ends were 6 bases for V and 6 bases for J; bases not matched to a gene: 9. The CDR3 loop reads CASKQRDASEQYF. The CDR3 nucleotides are TGCGCCAGCAAGCAGCGGGACGCCAGCGAGCAGTACTTC.